The table lists the clone carrying this T cell receptor (beta chain) with a few counts. The data are from a study of T-cell reconstitution after alpha-beta-depleted transplantation in children. The library targeted TCRbeta and was prepared with unique molecular identifiers. TCRdb itself ran the PCR reads through MiXCR, one entry per CDR3 protein. In the table there are a few hundred thousand distinct CDR3 sequences, 10% of which are singletons. V lost 1 base and J lost 11, with 23 bases in between. The CDR3 sequence is 16 residues long. The germline V gene encodes CDR1 MNHEY and CDR2 SMNVEV (reference sequence).

The rearrangement links TRBV27 to TRBJ1-1, with TRBD1 as a possible D gene (6 bases). The origin of this receptor is a human donor who donated a stem cell graft to a child with acute lymphoblastic leukemia. This specimen consisted of PBMCs from the stem cell graft donor, obtained from the stem cell graft. CDR3 nucleotide sequence: TGTGCCAGCAGTTTATACTCCCCGGGGGCAGGGGTATATGCTTTCTTT. Its translation is CASSLYSPGAGVYAFF.